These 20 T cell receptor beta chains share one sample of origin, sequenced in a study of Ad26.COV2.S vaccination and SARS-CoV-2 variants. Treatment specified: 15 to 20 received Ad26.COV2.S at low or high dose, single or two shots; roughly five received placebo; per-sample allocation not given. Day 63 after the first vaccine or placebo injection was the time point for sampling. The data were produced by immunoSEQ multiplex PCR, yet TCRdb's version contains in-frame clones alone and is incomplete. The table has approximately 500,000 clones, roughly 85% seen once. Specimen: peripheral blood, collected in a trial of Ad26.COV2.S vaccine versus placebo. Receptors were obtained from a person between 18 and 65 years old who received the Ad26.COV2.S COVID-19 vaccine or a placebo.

CDR3 residues: CASSEKDWEKLFF. DNA of the CDR3: TGTGCCAGCAGTGAAAAGGACTGGGAAAAACTGTTTTTT. This chain joins TRBV25-1 and TRBJ1-4; D not certain. V was clipped by 2 bases and J by 8 bases, with 9 bases between them. The CDR3 runs 13 residues. The germline V gene has CDR1 MGHDK and CDR2 SYGVNS.

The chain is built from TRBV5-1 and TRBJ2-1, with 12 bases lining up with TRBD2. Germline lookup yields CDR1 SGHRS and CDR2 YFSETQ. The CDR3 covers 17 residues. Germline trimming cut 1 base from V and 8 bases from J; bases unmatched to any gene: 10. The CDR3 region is CASSLQAAASGRDEQFF. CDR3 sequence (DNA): TGCGCCAGCAGCTTGCAGGCGGCGGCTAGCGGGAGGGATGAGCAGTTCTTC.

The CDR3 DNA sequence: TGTGCCAGCAGCGTATTGAGATCCCAAGAGACCCAGTACTTC. This translates into CASSVLRSQETQYF. The rearrangement joins TRBV9 to TRBJ2-5, with no clear D. The CDR3 is 14 residues long. Trimming left V 1 base short and J 1 base short, with 8 bases between. The germline V gene encodes CDR1 SGDLS and CDR2 YYNGEE.

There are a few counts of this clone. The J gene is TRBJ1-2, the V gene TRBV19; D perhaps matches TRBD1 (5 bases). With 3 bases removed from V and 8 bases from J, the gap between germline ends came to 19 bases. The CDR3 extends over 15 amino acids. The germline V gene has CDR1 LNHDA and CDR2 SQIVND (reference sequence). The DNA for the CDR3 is TGTGCCAGTAGTATTGGGGCAACCGGGACTGGAGGCTACACCTTC. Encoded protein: CASSIGATGTGGYTF.

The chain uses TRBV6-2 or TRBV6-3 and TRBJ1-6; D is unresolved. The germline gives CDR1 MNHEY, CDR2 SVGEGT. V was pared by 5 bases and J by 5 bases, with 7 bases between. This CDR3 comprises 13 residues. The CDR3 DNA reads TGTGCCAGCAGTCACGGTGATAATTCACCCCTCCACTTT. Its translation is CASSHGDNSPLHF.

DNA of the CDR3: TGTGCCAGTAGTATATTTCCGGGGCCCGGGGACACCGGGGAGCTGTTTTTT. This sequence encodes CASSIFPGPGDTGELFF. The chain employs TRBV19 and TRBJ2-2; either TRBD1 or TRBD2 may fit D (5 bases each). Trimming took off 2 bases at V and 3 bases at J, with 16 bases between the two ends. The V gene's germline CDR1 is LNHDA and CDR2 SQIVND (reference sequence). This CDR3 comprises 17 residues.

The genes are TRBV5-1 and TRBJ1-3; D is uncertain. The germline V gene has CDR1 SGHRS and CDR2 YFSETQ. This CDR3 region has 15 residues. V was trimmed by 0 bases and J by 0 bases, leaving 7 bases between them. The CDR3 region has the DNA TGCGCCAGCAGCTTGGACGGGAGCTCTGGAAACACCATATATTTT. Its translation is CASSLDGSSGNTIYF.

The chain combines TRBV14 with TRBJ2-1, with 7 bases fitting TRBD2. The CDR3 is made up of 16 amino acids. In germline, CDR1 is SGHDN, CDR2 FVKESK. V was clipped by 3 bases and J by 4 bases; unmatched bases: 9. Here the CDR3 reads CASSHLASGPYNEQFF. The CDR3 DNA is TGTGCCAGCAGCCATCTCGCTAGCGGCCCTTACAATGAGCAGTTCTTC.

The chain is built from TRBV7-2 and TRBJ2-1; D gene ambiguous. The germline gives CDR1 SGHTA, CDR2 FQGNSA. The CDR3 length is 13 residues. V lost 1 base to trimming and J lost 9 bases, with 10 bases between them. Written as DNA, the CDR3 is TGTGCCAGCAGCTTAGAGATTAGCACTGAGCAGTTCTTC. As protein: CASSLEISTEQFF.

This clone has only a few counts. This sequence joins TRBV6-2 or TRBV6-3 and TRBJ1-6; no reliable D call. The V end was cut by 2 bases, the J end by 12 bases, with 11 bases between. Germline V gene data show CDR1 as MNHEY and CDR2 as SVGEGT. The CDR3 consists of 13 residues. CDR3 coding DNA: TGTGCCAGCAGTTACCCCCAAGGACGACCCCTCCACTTT. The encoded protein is CASSYPQGRPLHF.

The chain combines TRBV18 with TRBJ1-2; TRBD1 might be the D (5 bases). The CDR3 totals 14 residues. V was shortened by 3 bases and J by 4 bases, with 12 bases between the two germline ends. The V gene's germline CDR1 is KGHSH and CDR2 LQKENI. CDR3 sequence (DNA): TGTGCCAGCTCACCTAGCTCGGGGGGCTATGGCTACACCTTC. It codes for CASSPSSGGYGYTF.

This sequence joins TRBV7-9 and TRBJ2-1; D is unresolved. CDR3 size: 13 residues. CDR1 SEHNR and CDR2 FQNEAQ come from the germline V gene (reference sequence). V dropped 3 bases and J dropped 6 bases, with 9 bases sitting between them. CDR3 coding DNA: TGTGCCAGCAGCTTTCTAGGTTCCAATGAGCAGTTCTTC. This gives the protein CASSFLGSNEQFF.

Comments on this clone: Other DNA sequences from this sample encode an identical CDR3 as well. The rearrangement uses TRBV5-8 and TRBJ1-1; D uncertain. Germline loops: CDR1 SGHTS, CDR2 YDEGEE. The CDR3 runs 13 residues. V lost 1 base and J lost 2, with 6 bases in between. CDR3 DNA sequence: TGTGCCAGCAGCTTGTTACGTAACACTGAAGCTTTCTTT. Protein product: CASSLLRNTEAFF.

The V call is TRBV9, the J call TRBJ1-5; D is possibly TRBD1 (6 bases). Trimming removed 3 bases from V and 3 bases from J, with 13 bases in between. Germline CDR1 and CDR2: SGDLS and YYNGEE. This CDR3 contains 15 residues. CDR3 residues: CASSGPGGANQPQHF. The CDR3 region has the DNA TGTGCCAGCAGCGGTCCGGGGGGGGCCAATCAGCCCCAGCATTTT.

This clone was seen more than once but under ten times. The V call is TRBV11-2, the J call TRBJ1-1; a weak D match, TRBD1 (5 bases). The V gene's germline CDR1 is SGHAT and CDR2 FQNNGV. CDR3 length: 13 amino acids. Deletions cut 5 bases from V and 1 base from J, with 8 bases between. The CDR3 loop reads CASSHGQNTEAFF. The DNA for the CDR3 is TGTGCCAGCAGCCACGGACAGAACACTGAAGCTTTCTTT.

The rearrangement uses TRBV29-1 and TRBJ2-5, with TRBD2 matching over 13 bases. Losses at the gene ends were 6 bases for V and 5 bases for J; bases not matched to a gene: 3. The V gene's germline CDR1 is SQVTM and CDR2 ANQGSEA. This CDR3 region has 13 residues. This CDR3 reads CSVWTSGSETQYF. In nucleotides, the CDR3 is TGCAGCGTCTGGACTAGCGGGAGTGAGACCCAGTACTTC.

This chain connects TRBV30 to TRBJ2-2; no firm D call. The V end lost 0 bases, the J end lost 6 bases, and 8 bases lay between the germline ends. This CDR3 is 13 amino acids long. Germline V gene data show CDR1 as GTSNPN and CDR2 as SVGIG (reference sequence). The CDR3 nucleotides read TGTGCCTGGAGTGTTACCTATTCCGGGGAGCTGTTTTTT. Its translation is CAWSVTYSGELFF. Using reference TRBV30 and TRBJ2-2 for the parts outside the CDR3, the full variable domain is SQTIHQWPATLVQPVGSPLSLECTVEGTSNPNLYWYRQAAGRGLQLLFYSVGIGQISSEVPQNLSASRPQDRQFILSSKKLLLSDSGFYLCAWSVTYSGELFFGEGSRLTVL.

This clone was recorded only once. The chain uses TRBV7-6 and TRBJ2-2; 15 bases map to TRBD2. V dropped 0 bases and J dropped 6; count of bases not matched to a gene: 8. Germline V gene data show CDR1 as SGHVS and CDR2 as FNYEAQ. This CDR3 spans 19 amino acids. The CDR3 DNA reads TGTGCCAGCAGCTTAGCGGTTGGACTAGCGGGAGGGTCGGCCGGGGAGCTGTTTTTT. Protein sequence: CASSLAVGLAGGSAGELFF.

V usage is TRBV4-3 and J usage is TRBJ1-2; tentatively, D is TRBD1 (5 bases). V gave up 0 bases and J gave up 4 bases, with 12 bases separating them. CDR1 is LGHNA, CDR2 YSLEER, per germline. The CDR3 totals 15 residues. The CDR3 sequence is CASSQEGQAGYGYTF. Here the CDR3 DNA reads TGCGCCAGCAGCCAAGAGGGGCAGGCTGGCTATGGCTACACCTTC.

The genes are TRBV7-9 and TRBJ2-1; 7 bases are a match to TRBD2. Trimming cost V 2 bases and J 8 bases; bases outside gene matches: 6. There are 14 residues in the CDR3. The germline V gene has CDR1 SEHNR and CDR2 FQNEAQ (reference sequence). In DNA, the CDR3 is TGTGCCAGCAGCTTAAGTATGGGGAGGGATGAGCAGTTCTTC. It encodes CASSLSMGRDEQFF.